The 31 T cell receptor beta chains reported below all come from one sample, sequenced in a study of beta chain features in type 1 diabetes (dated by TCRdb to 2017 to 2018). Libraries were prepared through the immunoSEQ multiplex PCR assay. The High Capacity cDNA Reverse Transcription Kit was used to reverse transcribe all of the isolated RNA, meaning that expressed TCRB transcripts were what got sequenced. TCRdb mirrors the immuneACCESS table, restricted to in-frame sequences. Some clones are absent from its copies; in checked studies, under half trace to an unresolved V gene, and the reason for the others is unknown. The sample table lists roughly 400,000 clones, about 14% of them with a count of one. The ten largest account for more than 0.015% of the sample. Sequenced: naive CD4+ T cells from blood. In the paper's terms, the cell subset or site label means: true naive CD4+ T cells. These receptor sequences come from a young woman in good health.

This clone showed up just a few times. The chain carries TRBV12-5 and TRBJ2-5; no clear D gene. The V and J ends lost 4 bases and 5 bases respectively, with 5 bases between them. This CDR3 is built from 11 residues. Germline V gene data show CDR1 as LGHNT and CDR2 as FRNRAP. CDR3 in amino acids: CASGSLETQYF. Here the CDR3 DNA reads TGTGCTAGTGGTTCCCTGGAGACCCAGTACTTC.

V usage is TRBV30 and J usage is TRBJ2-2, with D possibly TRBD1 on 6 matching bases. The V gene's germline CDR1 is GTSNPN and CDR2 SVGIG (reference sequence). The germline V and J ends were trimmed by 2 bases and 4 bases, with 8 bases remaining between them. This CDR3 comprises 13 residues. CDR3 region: CAWSSRGTGELFF. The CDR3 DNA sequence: TGTGCCTGGAGTTCCAGGGGCACCGGGGAGCTGTTTTTT.

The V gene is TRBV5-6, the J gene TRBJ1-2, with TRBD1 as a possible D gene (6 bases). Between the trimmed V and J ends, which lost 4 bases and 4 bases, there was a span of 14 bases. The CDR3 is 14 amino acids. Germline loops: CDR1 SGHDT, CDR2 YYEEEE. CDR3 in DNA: TGTGCCAGCAGCGGTACCACAGGGCTCTATGGCTACACCTTC. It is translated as CASSGTTGLYGYTF.

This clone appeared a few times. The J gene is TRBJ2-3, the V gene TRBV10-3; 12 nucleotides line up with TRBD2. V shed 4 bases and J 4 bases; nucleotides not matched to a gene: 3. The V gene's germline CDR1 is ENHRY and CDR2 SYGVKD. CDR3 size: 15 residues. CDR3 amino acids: CAISAGTSGPDTQYF. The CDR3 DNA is TGTGCCATCAGTGCAGGGACTAGCGGGCCAGATACGCAGTATTTT.

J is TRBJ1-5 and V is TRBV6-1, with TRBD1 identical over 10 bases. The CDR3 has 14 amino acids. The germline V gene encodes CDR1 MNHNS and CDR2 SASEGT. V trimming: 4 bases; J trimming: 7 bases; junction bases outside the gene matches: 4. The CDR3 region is CASSVGTGEQPQHF. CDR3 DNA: TGTGCCAGCAGTGTTGGGACAGGGGAACAGCCCCAGCATTTT.

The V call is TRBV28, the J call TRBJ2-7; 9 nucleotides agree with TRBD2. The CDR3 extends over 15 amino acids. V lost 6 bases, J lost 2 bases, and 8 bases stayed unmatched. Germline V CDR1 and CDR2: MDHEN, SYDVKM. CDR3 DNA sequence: TGTGCCAGCAGCTCCCGGGCGGGAGGGACCTACGAGCAGTACTTC. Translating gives CASSSRAGGTYEQYF.

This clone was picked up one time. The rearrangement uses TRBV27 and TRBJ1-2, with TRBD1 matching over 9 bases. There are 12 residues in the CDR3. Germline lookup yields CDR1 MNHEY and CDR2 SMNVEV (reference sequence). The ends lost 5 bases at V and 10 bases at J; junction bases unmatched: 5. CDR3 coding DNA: TGTGCCAGCAGTACCGGGACAGGGCCCTACACCTTC. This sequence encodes CASSTGTGPYTF.

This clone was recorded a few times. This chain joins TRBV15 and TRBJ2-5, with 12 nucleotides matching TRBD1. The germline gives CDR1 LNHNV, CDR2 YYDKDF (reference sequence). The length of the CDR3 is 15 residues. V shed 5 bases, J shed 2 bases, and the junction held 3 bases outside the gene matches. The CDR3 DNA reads TGTGCCACCAGCGGGACAGGGGGCTTACAAGAGACCCAGTACTTC. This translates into CATSGTGGLQETQYF.

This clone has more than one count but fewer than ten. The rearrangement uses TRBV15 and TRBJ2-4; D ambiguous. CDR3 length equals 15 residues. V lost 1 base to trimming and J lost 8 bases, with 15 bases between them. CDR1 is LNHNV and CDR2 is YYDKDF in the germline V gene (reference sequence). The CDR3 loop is CATSRAYEYWYIQYF. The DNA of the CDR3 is TGTGCCACCAGCAGAGCTTACGAGTATTGGTACATTCAGTACTTC.

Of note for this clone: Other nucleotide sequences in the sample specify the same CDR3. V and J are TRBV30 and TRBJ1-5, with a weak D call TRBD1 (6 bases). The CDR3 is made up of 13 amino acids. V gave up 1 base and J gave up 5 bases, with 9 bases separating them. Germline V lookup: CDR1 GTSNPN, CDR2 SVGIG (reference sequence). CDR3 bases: TGTGCCTGGAGTGCCAGGGGCGATCAGCCCCAGCATTTT. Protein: CAWSARGDQPQHF.

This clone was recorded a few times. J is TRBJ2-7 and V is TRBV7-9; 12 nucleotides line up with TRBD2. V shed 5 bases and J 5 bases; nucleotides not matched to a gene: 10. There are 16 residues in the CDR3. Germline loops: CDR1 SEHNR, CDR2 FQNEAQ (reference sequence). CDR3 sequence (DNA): TGTGCCAGCAGCGCCCAAACTAGCGGGAGGCCCCACGAGCAGTACTTC. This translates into CASSAQTSGRPHEQYF.

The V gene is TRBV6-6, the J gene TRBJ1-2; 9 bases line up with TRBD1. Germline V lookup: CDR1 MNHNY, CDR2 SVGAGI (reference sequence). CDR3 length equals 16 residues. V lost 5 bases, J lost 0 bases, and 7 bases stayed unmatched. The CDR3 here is CASSPTGGPANYGYTF. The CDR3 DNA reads TGTGCCAGCAGTCCGACAGGGGGACCCGCTAACTATGGCTACACCTTC.

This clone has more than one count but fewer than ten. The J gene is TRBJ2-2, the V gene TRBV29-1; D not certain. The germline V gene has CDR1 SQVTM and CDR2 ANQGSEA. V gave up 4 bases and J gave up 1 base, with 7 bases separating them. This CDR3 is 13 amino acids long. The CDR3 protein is CSVGRQNTGELFF. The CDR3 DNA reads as TGCAGCGTTGGACGACAGAACACCGGGGAGCTGTTTTTT.

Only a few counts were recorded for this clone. CDR3 residues: CSVRDSGQPQHF. DNA for the CDR3: TGCAGCGTCAGGGACAGCGGGCAGCCCCAGCATTTT. The chain employs TRBV29-1 and TRBJ1-5; 7 nucleotides align to TRBD1. CDR1 and CDR2 (germline): SQVTM, ANQGSEA. This CDR3 spans 12 amino acids. With 6 bases clipped from V and 7 bases from J, the junction kept 6 bases outside the gene matches.

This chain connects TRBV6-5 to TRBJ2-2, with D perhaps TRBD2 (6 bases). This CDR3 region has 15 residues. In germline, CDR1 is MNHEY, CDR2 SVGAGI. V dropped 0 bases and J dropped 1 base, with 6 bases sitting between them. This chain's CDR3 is CASSYSGGNTGELFF. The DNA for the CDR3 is TGTGCCAGCAGTTACTCGGGGGGGAACACCGGGGAGCTGTTTTTT.

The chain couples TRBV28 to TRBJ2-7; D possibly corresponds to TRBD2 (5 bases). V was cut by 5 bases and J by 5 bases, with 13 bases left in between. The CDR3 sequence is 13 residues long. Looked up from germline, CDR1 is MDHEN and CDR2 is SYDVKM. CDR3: CASSPPDGDEQYF. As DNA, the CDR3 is TGTGCCAGCAGTCCTCCCGACGGGGACGAGCAGTACTTC.

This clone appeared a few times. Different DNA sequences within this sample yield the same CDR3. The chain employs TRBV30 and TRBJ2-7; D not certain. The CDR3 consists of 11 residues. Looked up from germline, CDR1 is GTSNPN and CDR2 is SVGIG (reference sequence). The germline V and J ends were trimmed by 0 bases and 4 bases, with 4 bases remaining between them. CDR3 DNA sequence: TGTGCCTGGAGTGTGTCATACGAGCAGTACTTC. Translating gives CAWSVSYEQYF.

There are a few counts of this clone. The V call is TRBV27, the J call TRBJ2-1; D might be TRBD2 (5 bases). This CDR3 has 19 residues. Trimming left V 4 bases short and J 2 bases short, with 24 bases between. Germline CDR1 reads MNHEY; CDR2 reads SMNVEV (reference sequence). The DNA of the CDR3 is TGTGCCAGCAGTTCCCCCCAGCGACTGGACTTTAAGGCCTACAATGAGCAGTTCTTC. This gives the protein CASSSPQRLDFKAYNEQFF.

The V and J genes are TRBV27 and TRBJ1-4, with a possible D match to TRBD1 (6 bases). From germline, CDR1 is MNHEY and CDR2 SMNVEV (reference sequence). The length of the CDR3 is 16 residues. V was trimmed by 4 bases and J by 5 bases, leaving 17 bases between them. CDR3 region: CASSYSWTVGNEKLFF. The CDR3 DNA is TGTGCCAGCAGTTACAGCTGGACAGTAGGGAATGAAAAACTGTTTTTT.

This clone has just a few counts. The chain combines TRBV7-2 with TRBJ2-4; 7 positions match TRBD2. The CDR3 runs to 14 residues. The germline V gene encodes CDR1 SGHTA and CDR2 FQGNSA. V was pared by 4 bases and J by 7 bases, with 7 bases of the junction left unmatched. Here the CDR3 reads CASSSAGLRNIQYF. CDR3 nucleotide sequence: TGTGCCAGCAGCTCCGCGGGACTAAGGAACATTCAGTACTTC.

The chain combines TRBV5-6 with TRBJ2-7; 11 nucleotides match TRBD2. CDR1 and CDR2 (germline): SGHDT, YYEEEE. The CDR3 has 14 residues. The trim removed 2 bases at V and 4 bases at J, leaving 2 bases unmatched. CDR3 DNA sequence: TGTGCCAGCAGCTTTAGCGGGAGGGTATACGAGCAGTACTTC. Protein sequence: CASSFSGRVYEQYF. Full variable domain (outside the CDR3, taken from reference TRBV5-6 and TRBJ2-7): DAGVTQSPTHLIKTRGQQVTLRCSPKSGHDTVSWYQQALGQGPQFIFQYYEEEERQRGNFPDRFSGHQFPNYSSELNVNALLLGDSALYLCASSFSGRVYEQYFGPGTRLTVT.

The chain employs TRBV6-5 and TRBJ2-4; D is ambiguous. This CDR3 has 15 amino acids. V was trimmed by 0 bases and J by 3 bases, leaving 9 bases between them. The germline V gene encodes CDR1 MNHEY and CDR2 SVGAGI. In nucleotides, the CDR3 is TGTGCCAGCAGTTACTCTGGCTTTGGCAAAAACATTCAGTACTTC. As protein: CASSYSGFGKNIQYF.

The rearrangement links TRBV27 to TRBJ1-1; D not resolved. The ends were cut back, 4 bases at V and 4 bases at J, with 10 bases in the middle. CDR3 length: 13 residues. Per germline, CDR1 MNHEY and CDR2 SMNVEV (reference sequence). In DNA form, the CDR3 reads TGTGCCAGCAGTTCCCGCGGGAGCACTGAAGCTTTCTTT. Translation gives CASSSRGSTEAFF.

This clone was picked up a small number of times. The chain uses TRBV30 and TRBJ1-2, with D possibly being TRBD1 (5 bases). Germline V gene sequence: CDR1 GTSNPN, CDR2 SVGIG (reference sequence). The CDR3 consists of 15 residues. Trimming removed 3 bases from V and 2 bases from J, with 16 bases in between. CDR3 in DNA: TGTGCCTGGAGGAACACAGGAAGCCTAAACTATGGCTACACCTTC. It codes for CAWRNTGSLNYGYTF.

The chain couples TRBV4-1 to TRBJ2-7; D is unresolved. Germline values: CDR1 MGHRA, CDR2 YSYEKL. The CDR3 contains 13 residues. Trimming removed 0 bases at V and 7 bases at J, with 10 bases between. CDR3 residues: CASSQDFPLEQYF. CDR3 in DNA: TGCGCCAGCAGCCAAGATTTCCCCCTAGAGCAGTACTTC.

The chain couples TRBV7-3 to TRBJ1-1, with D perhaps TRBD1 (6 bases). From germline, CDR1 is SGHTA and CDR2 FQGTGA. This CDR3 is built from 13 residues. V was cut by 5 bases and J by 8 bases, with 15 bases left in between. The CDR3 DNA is TGTGCCAGCAGCCCCACGGGGGGGCTGGAAGCTTTCTTT. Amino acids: CASSPTGGLEAFF.

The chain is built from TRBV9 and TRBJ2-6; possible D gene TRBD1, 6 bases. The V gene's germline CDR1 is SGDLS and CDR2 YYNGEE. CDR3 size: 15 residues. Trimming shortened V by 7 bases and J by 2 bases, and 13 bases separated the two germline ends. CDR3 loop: CASAWGLTGANVLTF. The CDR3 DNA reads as TGTGCCAGCGCATGGGGGCTTACTGGGGCCAACGTCCTGACTTTC.

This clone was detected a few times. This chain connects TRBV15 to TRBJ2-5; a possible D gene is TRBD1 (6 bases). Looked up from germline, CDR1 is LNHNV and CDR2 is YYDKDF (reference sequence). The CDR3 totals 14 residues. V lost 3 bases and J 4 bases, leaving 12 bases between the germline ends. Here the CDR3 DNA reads TGTGCCACCAGCAGTCTAGGGGGAGCAGAGACCCAGTACTTC. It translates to CATSSLGGAETQYF.

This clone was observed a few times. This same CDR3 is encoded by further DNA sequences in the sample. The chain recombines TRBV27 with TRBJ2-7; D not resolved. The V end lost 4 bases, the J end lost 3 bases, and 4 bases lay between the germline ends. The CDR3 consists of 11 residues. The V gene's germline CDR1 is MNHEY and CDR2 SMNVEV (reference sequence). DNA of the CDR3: TGTGCCAGCAGTTCCCGCTACGAGCAGTACTTC. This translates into CASSSRYEQYF.

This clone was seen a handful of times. DNA for the CDR3: TGTGCCAGCAGGGGCAGCGGGAATACGCAGTATTTT. This codes for CASRGSGNTQYF. This chain connects TRBV6-5 to TRBJ2-3, with 7 positions matching TRBD2. CDR3 length equals 12 residues. The J segment lost 7 bases and the V segment lost 6 bases, leaving 4 bases of the junction unmatched. Germline V gene lookup returns CDR1 MNHEY and CDR2 SVGAGI.

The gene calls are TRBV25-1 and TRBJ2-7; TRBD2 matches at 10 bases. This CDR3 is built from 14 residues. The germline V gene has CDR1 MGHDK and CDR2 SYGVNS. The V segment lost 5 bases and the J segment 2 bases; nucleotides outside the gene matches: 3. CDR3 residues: CASSRAGGPYEQYF. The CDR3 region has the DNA TGTGCCAGCAGTAGAGCGGGAGGGCCCTACGAGCAGTACTTC.